The text below deals with one T cell receptor beta chain. Its cognate antigen is unknown. Here immunoSEQ multiplex PCR was the method, and the copy in TCRdb shows in-frame clones only, minus some. The sample carries about 100,000 clones, approximately 90% recorded once. Enrollment shut out patients with autoimmune disease history or systemic immunosuppression. This sample is part of a study of OX40 agonist ivuxolimab in advanced cancers. Study at large: Anti-PD-1, anti-PD-L1 or anti-CTLA-4 therapy given earlier was allowed, and 40% had some.

CDR1 is SGHVS and CDR2 is FNYEAQ in the germline V gene. The trim removed 2 bases at V and 8 bases at J, leaving 19 bases unmatched. CDR3 length: 19 amino acids. General study results and limits: Normalized expansion of T-cell clones was also low for some nonresponders.

This sequence was found in an adult with an advanced solid tumor such as melanoma, head and neck, liver or kidney cancer. The sample here was CD4+ or CD8+ T cells sorted from blood, taken in a trial of the OX40 agonist ivuxolimab. The chain links TRBV7-6 to TRBJ1-4, with 8 nucleotides matching TRBD1. The CDR3 nucleotides read TGTGCCAGCAGCTTAAGTGGAGGTGCAGGGGGCGGTTCAAGGGAAAAACTGTTTTTT. Translating it yields CASSLSGGAGGGSREKLFF.